This TCR beta chain was observed in a study of blood T cell repertoires in COVID-19. TCRdb's copy holds only in-frame clones and misses some; the assay was immunoSEQ multiplex PCR. The sample lists around 130,000 clones, about four fifths occurring once. V lost 4 bases to trimming and J lost 6 bases, with 13 bases between them. This CDR3 is built from 13 residues. Germline V lookup: CDR1 MGHRA, CDR2 YSYEKL. This sequence joins TRBV4-1 and TRBJ2-7, with a tentative D call TRBD2 (5 bases). This TCR was sampled from a woman aged 55 to 70 with acute or convalescent COVID-19. The sample consisted of peripheral blood. DNA for the CDR3: TGCGCCAGCAGCCTCCGGACTGAGGGCGAGCAGTACGTC. It specifies CASSLRTEGEQYV.